This entry is about one T cell receptor beta chain. The read gets to within 3 residues of the CDR3 end, and the germline J gene fills in the rest. TCRdb keeps only in-frame clones here, not all; method: immunoSEQ multiplex PCR. The sample's table shows tens of thousands of clones. These data belong to a study of Tregs in tolerant kidney transplant recipients. V gave up 8 bases and J gave up 4 bases, with 5 bases separating them. This CDR3 has 11 residues. Germline V gene data show CDR1 as MDHEN and CDR2 as SYDVKM. The specimen was CD4+ T cells from blood, collected before the transplant. The rearrangement joins TRBV28 to TRBJ1-4, with D unclear. The clonotype was recovered from a human donor who received a combined kidney and bone marrow transplant. CDR3 DNA (partial): TGTGCCAGCGTCGGTAATGAAAAA. This translates into CASVGNEK. The whole CDR3 is CASVGNEKLFF.